This T cell receptor beta chain was sequenced during a study of blood T cell repertoires in COVID-19. Germline loops: CDR1 KGHSH, CDR2 LQKENI. Trimming left V 2 bases short and J 8 bases short, with 15 bases between. The CDR3 is 15 residues long. Assay used: immunoSEQ multiplex PCR; TCRdb lists only in-frame clones, some missing. The table shows roughly 180,000 clones, with roughly 85% occurring only once. The source of this sequence is an elderly woman with active or convalescent COVID-19. Sequencing was performed on peripheral blood. The V gene is TRBV18, the J gene TRBJ1-4; maybe TRBD1 (5 bases). CDR3 loop: CASSPYGREKEKLFF. The CDR3, as DNA: TGTGCCAGCTCACCATATGGCAGGGAAAAGGAAAAACTGTTTTTT.